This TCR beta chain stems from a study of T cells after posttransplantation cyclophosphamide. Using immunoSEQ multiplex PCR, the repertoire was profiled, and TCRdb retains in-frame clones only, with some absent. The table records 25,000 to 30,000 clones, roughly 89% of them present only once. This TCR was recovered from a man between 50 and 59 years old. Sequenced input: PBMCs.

The CDR3 coding sequence is TGTGCCAGCAGCCTTGGGGAGCCCGGCTCCTACGAGCAGTACTTC. Protein sequence: CASSLGEPGSYEQYF. J is TRBJ2-7 and V is TRBV7-9; D may be TRBD2 (5 bases). The germline V and J ends were trimmed by 5 bases and 0 bases, with 14 bases remaining between them. This CDR3 is 15 amino acids long. The germline gives CDR1 SEHNR, CDR2 FQNEAQ (reference sequence).